Listed here is a single TCR beta chain. The sample is drawn from a study of blood T cell repertoires in COVID-19. As originally analysed: Amplifying reference gene primers gave estimates of nucleated cell counts. Profiling relied on immunoSEQ multiplex PCR, and the TCRdb table lists in-frame clones only, not all of them. For V, J and clone size, that table is used; D and trimming come from the DNA. In the table there are approximately 74,000 clones, almost 90% of which are singletons. Sequences were obtained from peripheral blood. The sequence came from a woman of 80 years or more with active or convalescent COVID-19.

The CDR3 loop reads CASSIFEGRDYGYTF. CDR3 bases: TGTGCCAGTAGTATATTTGAGGGAAGGGACTATGGCTACACCTTC. V is TRBV19 and J is TRBJ1-2; D unresolved. V was cut by 2 bases and J by 3 bases, with 13 bases left in between. CDR3 length: 15 amino acids. Germline V gene lookup returns CDR1 LNHDA and CDR2 SQIVND (reference sequence).